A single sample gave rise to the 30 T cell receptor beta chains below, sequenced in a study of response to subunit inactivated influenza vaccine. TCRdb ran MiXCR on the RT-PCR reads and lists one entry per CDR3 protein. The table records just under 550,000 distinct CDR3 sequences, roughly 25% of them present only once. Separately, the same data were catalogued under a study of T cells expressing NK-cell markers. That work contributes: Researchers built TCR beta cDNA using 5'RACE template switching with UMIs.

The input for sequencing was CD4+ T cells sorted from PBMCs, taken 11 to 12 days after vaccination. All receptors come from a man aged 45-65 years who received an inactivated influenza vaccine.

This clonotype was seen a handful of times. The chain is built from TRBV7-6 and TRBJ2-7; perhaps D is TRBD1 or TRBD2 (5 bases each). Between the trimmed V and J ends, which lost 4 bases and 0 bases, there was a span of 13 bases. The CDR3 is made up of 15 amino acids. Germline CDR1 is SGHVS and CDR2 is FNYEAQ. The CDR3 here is CASSSLTGTSYEQYF. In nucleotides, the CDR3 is TGTGCCAGCAGCTCCTTGACGGGGACCTCCTACGAGCAGTACTTC.

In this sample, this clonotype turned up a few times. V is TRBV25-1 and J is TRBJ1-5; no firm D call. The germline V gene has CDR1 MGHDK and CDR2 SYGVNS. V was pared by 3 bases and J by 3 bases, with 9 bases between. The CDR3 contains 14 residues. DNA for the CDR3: TGTGCCAGCAGTGAGGGCGGTAACAATCAGCCCCAGCATTTT. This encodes CASSEGGNNQPQHF. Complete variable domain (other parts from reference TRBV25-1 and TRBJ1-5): EADIYQTPRYLVIGTGKKITLECSQTMGHDKMYWYQQDPGMELHLIHYSYGVNSTEKGDLSSESTVSRIRTEHFPLTLESARPSHTSQYLCASSEGGNNQPQHFGDGTRLSIL.

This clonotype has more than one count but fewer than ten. CDR3: CASSPDGRPFF. The CDR3 region has the DNA TGTGCCAGCAGCCCTGACGGGAGGCCTTTCTTT. The chain joins TRBV7-8 to TRBJ1-1; D call uncertain. The CDR3 totals 11 residues. Germline CDR1 SGHVS, CDR2 FQNEAQ. Deletions cut 5 bases from V and 12 bases from J, with 13 bases between.

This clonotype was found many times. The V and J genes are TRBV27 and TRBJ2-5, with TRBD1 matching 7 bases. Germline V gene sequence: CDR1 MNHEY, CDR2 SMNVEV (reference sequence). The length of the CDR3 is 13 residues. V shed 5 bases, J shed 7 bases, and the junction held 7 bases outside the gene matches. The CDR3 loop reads CASSPRAGGTQYF. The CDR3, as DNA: TGTGCCAGCAGTCCTAGGGCAGGGGGGACCCAGTACTTC.

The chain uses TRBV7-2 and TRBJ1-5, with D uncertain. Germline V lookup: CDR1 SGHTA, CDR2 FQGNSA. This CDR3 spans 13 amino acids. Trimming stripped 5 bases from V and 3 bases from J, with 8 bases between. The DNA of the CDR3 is TGTGCCAGCAGCCCCCGGTCCAATCAGCCCCAGCATTTT. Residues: CASSPRSNQPQHF.

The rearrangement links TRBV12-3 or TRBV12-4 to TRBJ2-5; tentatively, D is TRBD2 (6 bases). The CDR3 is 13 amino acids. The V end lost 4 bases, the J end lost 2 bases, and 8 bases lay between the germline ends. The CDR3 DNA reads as TGTGCCAGCAGTTGGAGGGAGCAAGAGACCCAGTACTTC. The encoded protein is CASSWREQETQYF.

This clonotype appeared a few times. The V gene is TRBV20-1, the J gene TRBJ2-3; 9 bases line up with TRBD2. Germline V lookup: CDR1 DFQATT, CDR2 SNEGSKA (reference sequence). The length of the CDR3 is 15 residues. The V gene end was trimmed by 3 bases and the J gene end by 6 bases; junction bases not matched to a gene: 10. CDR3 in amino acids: CSASSVAGEGDTQYF. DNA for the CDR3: TGCAGTGCTAGTTCGGTAGCGGGAGAGGGGGATACGCAGTATTTT.

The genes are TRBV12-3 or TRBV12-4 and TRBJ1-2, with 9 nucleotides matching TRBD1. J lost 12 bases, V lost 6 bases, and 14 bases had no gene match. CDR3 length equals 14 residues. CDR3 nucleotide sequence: TGTGCCAGCAGCCCGATGGGGACAGGGAGTAGGCACACCTTC. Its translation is CASSPMGTGSRHTF.

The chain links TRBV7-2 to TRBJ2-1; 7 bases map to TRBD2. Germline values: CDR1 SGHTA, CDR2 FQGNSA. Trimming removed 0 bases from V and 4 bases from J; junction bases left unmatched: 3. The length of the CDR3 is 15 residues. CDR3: CASSLAPSGYNEQFF. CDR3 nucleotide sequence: TGTGCCAGCAGCTTAGCGCCTAGCGGATACAATGAGCAGTTCTTC.

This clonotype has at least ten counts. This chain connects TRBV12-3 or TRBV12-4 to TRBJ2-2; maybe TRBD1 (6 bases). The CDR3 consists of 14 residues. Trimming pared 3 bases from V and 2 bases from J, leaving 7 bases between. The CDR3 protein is CASSFGGNTGELFF. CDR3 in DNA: TGTGCCAGCAGTTTTGGGGGCAACACCGGGGAGCTGTTTTTT.

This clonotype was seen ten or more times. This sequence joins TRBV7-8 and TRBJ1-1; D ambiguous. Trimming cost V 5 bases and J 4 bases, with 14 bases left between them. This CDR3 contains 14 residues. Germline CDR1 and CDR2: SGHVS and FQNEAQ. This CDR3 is CASSRTALSTEAFF. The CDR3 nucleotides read TGTGCCAGCAGCCGGACCGCTTTAAGCACTGAAGCTTTCTTT.

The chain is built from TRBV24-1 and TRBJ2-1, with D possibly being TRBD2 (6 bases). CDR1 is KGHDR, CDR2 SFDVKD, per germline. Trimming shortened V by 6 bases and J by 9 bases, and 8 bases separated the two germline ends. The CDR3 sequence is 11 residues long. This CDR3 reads CATSRDFEQFF. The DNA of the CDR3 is TGTGCCACCAGTCGGGACTTTGAGCAGTTCTTC.

This CDR3 reads CASSLGQVLAKNIQYF. CDR3 nucleotide sequence: TGTGCCAGCAGCTTAGGTCAGGTACTAGCCAAAAACATTCAGTACTTC. This chain uses TRBV7-2 with TRBJ2-4; D not resolved. From germline, CDR1 is SGHTA and CDR2 FQGNSA. Trimming pared 1 base from V and 0 bases from J, leaving 10 bases between. The CDR3 consists of 16 residues.

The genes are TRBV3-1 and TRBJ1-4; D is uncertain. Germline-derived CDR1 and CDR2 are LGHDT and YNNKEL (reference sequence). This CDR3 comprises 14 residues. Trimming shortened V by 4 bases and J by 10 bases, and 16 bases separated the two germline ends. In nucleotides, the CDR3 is TGTGCCAGCAGCCCCAACGTAGGGTTGCGAAAACTGTTTTTT. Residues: CASSPNVGLRKLFF.

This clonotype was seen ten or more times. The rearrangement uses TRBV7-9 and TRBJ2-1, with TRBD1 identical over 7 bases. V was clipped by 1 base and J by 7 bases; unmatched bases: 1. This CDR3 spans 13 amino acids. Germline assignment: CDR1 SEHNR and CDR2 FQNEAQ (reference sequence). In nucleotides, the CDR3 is TGTGCCAGCAGCTTAGGGACAGGAAATGAGCAGTTCTTC. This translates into CASSLGTGNEQFF.

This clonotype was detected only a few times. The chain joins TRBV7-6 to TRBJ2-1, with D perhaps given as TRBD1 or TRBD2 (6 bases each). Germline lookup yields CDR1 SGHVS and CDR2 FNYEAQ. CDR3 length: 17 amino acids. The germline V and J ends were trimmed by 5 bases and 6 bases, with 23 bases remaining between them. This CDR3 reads CASSPRWGARTPNEQFF. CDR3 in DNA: TGTGCCAGCAGCCCGAGGTGGGGGGCCCGTACCCCCAATGAGCAGTTCTTC.

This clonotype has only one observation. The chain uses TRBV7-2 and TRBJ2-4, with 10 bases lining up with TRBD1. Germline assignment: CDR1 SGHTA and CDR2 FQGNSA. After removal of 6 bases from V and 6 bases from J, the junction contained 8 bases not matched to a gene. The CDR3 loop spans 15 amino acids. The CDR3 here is CASRDRDRGLNIQYF. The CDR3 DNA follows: TGTGCCAGCAGAGACCGGGACAGGGGCTTAAACATTCAGTACTTC.

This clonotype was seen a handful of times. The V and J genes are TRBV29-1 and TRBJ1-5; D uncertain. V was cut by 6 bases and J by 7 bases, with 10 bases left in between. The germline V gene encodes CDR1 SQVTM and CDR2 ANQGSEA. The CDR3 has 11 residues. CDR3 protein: CSVVNCQPQHF. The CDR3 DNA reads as TGCAGCGTCGTTAACTGCCAGCCCCAGCATTTT.

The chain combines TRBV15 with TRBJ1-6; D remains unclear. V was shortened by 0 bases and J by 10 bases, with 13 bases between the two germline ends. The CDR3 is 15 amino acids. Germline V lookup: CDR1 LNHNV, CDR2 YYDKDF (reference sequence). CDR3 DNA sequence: TGTGCCACCAGCAGAGATTATGGGGTGGGGTCACCCCTCCACTTT. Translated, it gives CATSRDYGVGSPLHF.

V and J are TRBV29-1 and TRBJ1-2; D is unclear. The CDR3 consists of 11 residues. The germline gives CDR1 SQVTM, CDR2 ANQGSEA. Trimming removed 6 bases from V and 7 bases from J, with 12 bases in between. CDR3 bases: TGCAGCGTGTTCGGGGAGGGTGGCTACACCTTC. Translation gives CSVFGEGGYTF.

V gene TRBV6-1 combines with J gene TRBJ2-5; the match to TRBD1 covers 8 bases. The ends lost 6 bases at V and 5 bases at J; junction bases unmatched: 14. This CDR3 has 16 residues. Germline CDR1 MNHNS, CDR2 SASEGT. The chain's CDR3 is CASSAYPTGVGETQYF. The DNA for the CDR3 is TGTGCCAGCAGCGCCTACCCGACAGGGGTGGGGGAGACCCAGTACTTC.

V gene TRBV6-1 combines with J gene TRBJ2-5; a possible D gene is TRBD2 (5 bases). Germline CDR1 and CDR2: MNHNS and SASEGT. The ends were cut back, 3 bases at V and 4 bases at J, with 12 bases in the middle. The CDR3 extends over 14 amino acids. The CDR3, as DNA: TGTGCCAGCAGTGATGTTGGGAGTCGAGAGACCCAGTACTTC. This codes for CASSDVGSRETQYF.

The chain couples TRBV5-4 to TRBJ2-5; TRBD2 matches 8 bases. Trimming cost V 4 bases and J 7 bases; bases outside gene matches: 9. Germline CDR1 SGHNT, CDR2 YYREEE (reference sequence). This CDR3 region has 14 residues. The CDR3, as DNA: TGTGCCAGCAGCGATACTAGCGGAGAGGGGACCCAGTACTTC. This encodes CASSDTSGEGTQYF.

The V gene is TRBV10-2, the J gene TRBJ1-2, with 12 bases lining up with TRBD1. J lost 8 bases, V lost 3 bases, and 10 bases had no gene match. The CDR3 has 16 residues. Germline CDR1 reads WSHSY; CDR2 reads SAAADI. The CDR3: CASSDPGQGAREGYTF. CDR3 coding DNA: TGCGCCAGCAGTGACCCGGGACAGGGGGCCCGGGAGGGCTACACCTTC.

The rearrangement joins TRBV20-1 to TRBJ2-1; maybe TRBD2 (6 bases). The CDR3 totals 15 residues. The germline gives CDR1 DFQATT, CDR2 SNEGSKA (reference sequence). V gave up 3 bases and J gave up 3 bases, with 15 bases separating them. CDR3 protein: CSARSPPGGYNEQFF. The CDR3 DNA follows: TGCAGTGCTAGGTCCCCCCCCGGGGGCTACAATGAGCAGTTCTTC.

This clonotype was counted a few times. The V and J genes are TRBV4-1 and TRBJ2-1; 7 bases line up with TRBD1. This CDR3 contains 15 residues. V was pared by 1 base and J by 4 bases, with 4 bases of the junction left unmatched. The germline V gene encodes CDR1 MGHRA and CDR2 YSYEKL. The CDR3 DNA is TGCGCCAGCAGCCAAGGGGGGACAGTATACAATGAGCAGTTCTTC. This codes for CASSQGGTVYNEQFF.

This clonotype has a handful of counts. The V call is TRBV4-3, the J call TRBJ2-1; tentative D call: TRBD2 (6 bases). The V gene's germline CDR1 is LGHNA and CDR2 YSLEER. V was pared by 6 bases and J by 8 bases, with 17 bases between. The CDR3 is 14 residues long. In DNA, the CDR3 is TGCGCCAGCAGTTCTTATGGGGGGATGGATGAGCAGTTCTTC. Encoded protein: CASSSYGGMDEQFF.

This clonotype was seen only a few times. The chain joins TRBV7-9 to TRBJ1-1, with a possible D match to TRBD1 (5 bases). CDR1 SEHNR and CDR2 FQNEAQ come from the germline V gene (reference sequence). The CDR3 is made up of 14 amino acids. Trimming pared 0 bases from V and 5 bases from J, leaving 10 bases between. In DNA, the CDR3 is TGTGCCAGCAGCTTAGCCGGCCGACAGACTGAAGCTTTCTTT. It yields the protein CASSLAGRQTEAFF.

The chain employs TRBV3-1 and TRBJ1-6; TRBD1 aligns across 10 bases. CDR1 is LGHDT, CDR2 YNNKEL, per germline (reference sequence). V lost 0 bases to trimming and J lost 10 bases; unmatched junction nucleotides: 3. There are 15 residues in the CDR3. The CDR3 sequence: CASSQEGTGASPLHF. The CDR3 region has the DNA TGTGCCAGCAGCCAAGAGGGGACAGGGGCCTCACCCCTCCACTTT. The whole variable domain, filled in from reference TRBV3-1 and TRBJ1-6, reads DTAVSQTPKYLVTQMGNDKSIKCEQNLGHDTMYWYKQDSKKFLKIMFSYNNKELIINETVPNRFSPKSPDKAHLNLHINSLELGDSAVYFCASSQEGTGASPLHFGNGTRLTVT.

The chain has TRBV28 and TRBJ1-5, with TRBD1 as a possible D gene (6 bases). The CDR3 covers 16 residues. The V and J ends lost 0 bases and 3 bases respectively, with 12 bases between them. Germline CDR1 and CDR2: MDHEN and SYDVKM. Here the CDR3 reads CASSLWGARPNQPQHF. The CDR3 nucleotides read TGTGCCAGCAGTTTATGGGGGGCGCGTCCCAATCAGCCCCAGCATTTT.